A selection of T cell receptor beta chains follows, all from one sample in a study of blood T cell repertoires in COVID-19. TCRdb's copy holds only in-frame clones and misses some; the assay was immunoSEQ multiplex PCR. The sample has about 160,000 clones, about 85% seen once. The sample was peripheral blood. The receptor set was obtained from a woman aged 60-75 years with COVID-19, enrolled during active disease. Both conserved end residues are part of each CDR3. The order of the fields is clone size, J gene, D gene, V gene, CDR3 protein, CDR3 DNA. The D gene is left open where the match is weak. Clone size is shown for a subset of rows, as once, few, many or a class of expanded clone.

NA	TRBJ1-4	TRBD1	TRBV30	CAWSIQGTGEEKLFF	TGTGCCTGGAGTATCCAAGGGACAGGCGAGGAAAAACTGTTTTTT
NA	TRBJ2-3	NA	TRBV6-1	CASSEDTTGDTQYF	TGTGCCAGCAGTGAAGACACTACGGGGGATACGCAGTATTTT
few	TRBJ1-2	NA	TRBV7-9	CASSSGEASGIYGYTF	TGTGCCAGCAGCTCCGGTGAAGCGTCGGGAATCTATGGCTACACCTTC
NA	TRBJ1-4	NA	TRBV2	CASLKQGSGEKLFF	TGTGCCAGCCTTAAACAGGGTTCTGGGGAAAAACTGTTTTTT
once	TRBJ1-5	NA	TRBV10-3	CAISDKGSGQPQHF	TGTGCCATCAGTGATAAAGGGTCAGGGCAGCCCCAGCATTTT
NA	TRBJ1-6	NA	TRBV4-2	CASSQGEGNSPLHF	TGTGCCAGCAGCCAAGGGGAGGGTAATTCACCCCTCCACTTT
NA	TRBJ1-5	NA	TRBV9	CASSPTGTISNQPQHF	TGTGCCAGCAGCCCAACCGGGACAATCAGCAATCAGCCCCAGCATTTT
NA	TRBJ1-1	NA	TRBV19	CASSLEGAEAFF	TGTGCCAGTAGTCTTGAAGGGGCGGAAGCTTTCTTT
NA	TRBJ1-2	NA	TRBV2	CASSSTVNYGYTF	TGTGCCAGCAGTTCTACAGTGAACTATGGCTACACCTTC
NA	TRBJ1-6	NA	TRBV6-5	CASKHEVGRDSPLHF	TGTGCCAGCAAACACGAGGTAGGGAGAGATTCACCCCTCCACTTT
NA	TRBJ1-5	TRBD1	TRBV24-1	CATSDPGTGNQPQHF	TGTGCCACCAGTGACCCCGGGACAGGCAATCAGCCCCAGCATTTT
NA	TRBJ1-1	TRBD1	TRBV11-1	CASSIQGAFDEAFF	TGTGCCAGCAGCATTCAGGGGGCCTTTGATGAAGCTTTCTTT
NA	TRBJ1-5	NA	TRBV6-5	CASTRDWNSNQPQHF	TGTGCCAGCACCAGGGACTGGAATAGCAATCAGCCCCAGCATTTT
NA	TRBJ2-1	NA	TRBV29-1	CSVVRQGVRLNEQFF	TGCAGCGTTGTACGCCAAGGGGTTCGGTTGAATGAGCAGTTCTTC
NA	TRBJ1-4	NA	TRBV18	CASSPSFGQKVGLANEKLFF	TGTGCCAGCTCGCCCAGCTTCGGACAGAAGGTCGGCTTAGCTAATGAAAAACTGTTTTTT
NA	TRBJ2-7	NA	TRBV4-2	CASSQVMQGHSYEQYF	TGTGCCAGCAGCCAAGTGATGCAGGGACACTCCTACGAGCAGTACTTC
NA	TRBJ1-6	NA	TRBV11-2	CASSITVNNSPLHF	TGTGCCAGCAGCATAACAGTAAACAATTCACCCCTCCACTTT
NA	TRBJ1-5	TRBD1	TRBV5-1	CASSETGPTNQPQHF	TGCGCCAGCAGCGAGACAGGGCCTACCAATCAGCCCCAGCATTTT
NA	TRBJ1-2	TRBD1	TRBV27	CASSSGTGGVYGYTF	TGTGCCAGCAGTTCCGGGACAGGGGGCGTCTATGGCTACACCTTC
NA	TRBJ1-1	NA	TRBV10-2	CASSATSTEAFF	TGCGCCAGCAGCGCGACAAGCACTGAAGCTTTCTTT
NA	TRBJ2-7	TRBD1	TRBV27	CASRGQGVPSEQYF	TGTGCCAGCAGAGGACAGGGAGTTCCCTCCGAGCAGTACTTC
NA	TRBJ2-7	TRBD1	TRBV9	CASSPQGAGPYEQYF	TGTGCCAGCAGCCCTCAGGGGGCGGGTCCCTACGAGCAGTACTTC
NA	TRBJ2-7	NA	TRBV10-3	CAISEGSYEQYF	TGTGCCATCAGTGAGGGCAGTTACGAGCAGTACTTC
NA	TRBJ1-2	NA	TRBV3-1/TRBV3-2	CASSQAAAGGYTF	TGTGCCAGCAGCCAAGCGGCAGCCGGGGGCTACACCTTC
NA	TRBJ1-1	TRBD1	TRBV5-4	CASSLDPQGAITEAFF	TGTGCCAGCAGCTTGGACCCACAGGGGGCGATTACTGAAGCTTTCTTT
once	TRBJ1-1	TRBD1	TRBV25-1	CASSGGQTNTEAFF	TGTGCCAGCAGTGGGGGACAGACCAACACTGAAGCTTTCTTT
NA	TRBJ1-2	NA	TRBV27	CASSFTGVEGYTF	TGTGCCAGCAGTTTCACAGGAGTAGAAGGCTACACCTTC
NA	TRBJ1-2	NA	TRBV11-2	CASSSTATGMGGYTF	TGTGCCAGCAGCTCCACCGCCACGGGGATGGGAGGCTACACCTTC
NA	TRBJ2-1	TRBD2	TRBV5-1	CASSLALAGAEEQFF	TGCGCCAGCAGCTTGGCCCTAGCGGGAGCTGAGGAGCAGTTCTTC
NA	TRBJ2-1	NA	TRBV12-3/TRBV12-4	CASSFIYEQFF	TGTGCCAGCAGTTTTATCTATGAGCAGTTCTTC
NA	TRBJ2-1	NA	TRBV18	CASSPPSFGQFF	TGTGCCAGCTCACCACCGAGTTTTGGGCAGTTCTTC
NA	TRBJ1-5	TRBD1	TRBV24-1	CATSDQTTGGQPQHF	TGTGCCACCAGTGATCAAACGACAGGGGGACAGCCCCAGCATTTT
NA	TRBJ2-7	TRBD2	TRBV7-9	CASSPSGRSYEQYF	TGTGCCAGCAGCCCAAGCGGGAGATCCTACGAGCAGTACTTC
NA	TRBJ1-4	NA	TRBV7-8	CASSSQGLGNEKLFF	TGTGCCAGCAGCAGCCAGGGGTTGGGTAATGAAAAACTGTTTTTT
NA	TRBJ2-6	NA	TRBV5-4	CASSLAGANVLTF	TGTGCCAGCAGTCTGGCAGGGGCCAACGTCCTGACTTTC
once	TRBJ1-2	NA	TRBV14	CASSQVGLGTIGYTF	TGTGCCAGCAGCCAAGTTGGTTTAGGAACTATTGGCTACACCTTC
NA	TRBJ2-7	TRBD1	TRBV4-1	CASSQGGTGGVYEQYF	TGCGCCAGCAGCCAGGGCGGGACAGGGGGAGTCTACGAGCAGTACTTC
NA	TRBJ1-4	TRBD1	TRBV5-1	CASRVTGVEKLFF	TGCGCCAGCAGAGTGACAGGGGTAGAAAAACTGTTTTTT
few	TRBJ2-6	NA	TRBV14	CASSKGLLSSGANVLTF	TGTGCCAGCAGCAAGGGACTTCTAAGCTCTGGGGCCAACGTCCTGACTTTC
NA	TRBJ1-2	TRBD1	TRBV4-1	CASSQDGDREGNGYTF	TGCGCCAGCAGCCAAGATGGGGACAGGGAAGGCAATGGCTACACCTTC
NA	TRBJ1-1	NA	TRBV27	CASSSRYTEAFF	TGTGCCAGCAGTTCTCGGTACACTGAAGCTTTCTTT
NA	TRBJ1-1	NA	TRBV5-1	CASSLGENTEAFF	TGCGCCAGCAGCTTGGGAGAAAACACTGAAGCTTTCTTT
few	TRBJ1-2	TRBD1	TRBV27	CASKLGQGYGYTF	TGTGCCAGCAAACTAGGACAGGGCTATGGCTACACCTTC
few	TRBJ1-1	NA	TRBV30	CAWSVRGNTEAFF	TGTGCCTGGAGTGTTAGGGGGAACACTGAAGCTTTCTTT
NA	TRBJ2-7	TRBD1	TRBV6-5	CASTGDRSPYEQYF	TGTGCCAGCACCGGGGACAGATCCCCCTACGAGCAGTACTTC
NA	TRBJ2-2	TRBD2	TRBV5-1	CASSVGLAGNTGELFF	TGCGCCAGCAGCGTTGGACTAGCGGGGAACACCGGGGAGCTGTTTTTT
NA	TRBJ2-5	NA	TRBV9	CASSASNAGPRYQETQYF	TGTGCCAGCAGCGCCTCCAATGCGGGCCCGAGGTACCAAGAGACCCAGTACTTC
once	TRBJ2-4	TRBD1	TRBV5-1	CASSLLPTGGVGSQYF	TGCGCCAGCAGCTTGCTCCCGACAGGGGGCGTAGGATCTCAGTACTTC
once	TRBJ1-2	NA	TRBV18	CASSPAGNYGYTF	TGTGCCAGCTCACCAGCAGGGAACTATGGCTACACCTTC
NA	TRBJ2-5	TRBD2	TRBV24-1	CATSESSGKETQYF	TGTGCCACCAGTGAATCTAGCGGGAAAGAGACCCAGTACTTC